The 10 T cell receptor beta chains below all came from one sample that was sequenced in a study of T cells in Graves' hyperthyroidism and ophthalmopathy. The CDR3 regions of TCR beta were amplified from RNA transcripts. The HTBI set primed first-round TCR CDR3 RT-PCR. TCRdb ran MiXCR on the multiplex PCR reads and lists one entry per CDR3 protein. The data contain approximately 430,000 distinct CDR3 sequences, about 15% of them singletons. The material sequenced was blood. The receptors were gathered from a man younger than 35 with Graves' ophthalmopathy.

In its sample, this clonotype was seen many times. The CDR3 is CATSDFAGNTGELFF. CDR3 nucleotides: TGTGCCACCAGTGATTTCGCAGGGAACACCGGGGAGCTGTTTTTT. This chain joins TRBV24-1 and TRBJ2-2; D gene ambiguous. The CDR3 is 15 amino acids. Germline loops: CDR1 KGHDR, CDR2 SFDVKD. Trimming took off 1 base at V and 1 base at J, with 6 bases between the two ends.

As for this clonotype: Being one base from a much bigger clone, this may be a read error. V is TRBV20-1 and J is TRBJ1-2, with D perhaps matching TRBD1 (5 bases). Germline CDR1 is DFQATT and CDR2 is SNEGSKA (reference sequence). The V and J ends lost 1 base and 0 bases respectively, with 15 bases between them. The CDR3 contains 16 residues. The CDR3: CSARGGSDLANYGYTF. The CDR3 DNA is TGCAGTGCTAGAGGGGGCAGCGATCTAGCTAACTATGGCTACACCTTC.

This clonotype was observed a few times. The CDR3 spells CASSFVAGVTGELFF. In DNA form, the CDR3 reads TGTGCCAGCAGTTTTGTAGCGGGAGTGACCGGGGAGCTGTTTTTT. The V and J genes are TRBV12-3 or TRBV12-4 and TRBJ2-2, with 9 bases aligning to TRBD2. This CDR3 is built from 15 residues. V lost 3 bases, J lost 5 bases, and 4 bases stayed unmatched.

This clonotype was counted at least ten times. The chain uses TRBV3-1 and TRBJ2-7; D may match TRBD1 or TRBD2 (5 bases each). Germline V gene data show CDR1 as LGHDT and CDR2 as YNNKEL (reference sequence). The CDR3 runs 11 residues. V shed 3 bases and J shed 5 bases, with 5 bases lying between them. CDR3 bases: TGTGCCAGCAGCCAGGGACACGAGCAGTACTTC. Translating it yields CASSQGHEQYF.

The rearrangement uses TRBV7-3 and TRBJ2-1; TRBD2 matches 9 bases. This CDR3 has 15 residues. The germline CDR1 and CDR2 sequences are SGHTA and FQGTGA. The V gene end was trimmed by 3 bases and the J gene end by 7 bases; junction bases not matched to a gene: 7. The CDR3 DNA sequence: TGTGCCAGCAGCTTCCCCGGGACTAGCAGAAATGAGCAGTTCTTC. Amino acids: CASSFPGTSRNEQFF.

This clonotype was observed a few times. One end of the junction varies from germline; a read error may be responsible. This chain links TRBV6-1 with TRBJ2-2; 7 positions match TRBD2. CDR1 and CDR2 (germline): MNHNS, SASEGT. The length of the CDR3 is 13 residues. This CDR3 is CEVRGVNTGELFF. DNA for the CDR3: TGCGAGGTTCGGGGGGTAAACACCGGGGAGCTGTTTTTT.

The count of this clonotype is one. Being one base from a much bigger clone, this may be a read error. V usage is TRBV6-5 and J usage is TRBJ1-2; perhaps TRBD1 as D (5 bases). Germline V lookup: CDR1 MNHEY, CDR2 SVGAGI. The CDR3 runs 15 residues. CDR3 region: CATSSWLRGNYGYTF. The CDR3 DNA reads TGTGCCACCAGTTCTTGGCTCCGGGGCAACTATGGCTACACCTTC.

The chain joins TRBV29-1 to TRBJ2-7, with unresolved D. The V gene lost 6 bases and the J gene lost 4 bases, with 16 bases spanning the gap. CDR1 and CDR2 (germline): SQVTM, ANQGSEA. This CDR3 has 13 residues. The CDR3 nucleotides are TGCAGCGTCCTGGACGGTGCCCTTTACGAGCAGTACTTC. This gives the protein CSVLDGALYEQYF.

In this sample, this clonotype turned up many times. The V gene is TRBV10-2, the J gene TRBJ2-7; D is perhaps TRBD2 (5 bases). Germline V gene sequence: CDR1 WSHSY, CDR2 SAAADI. Trimming left V 3 bases short and J 0 bases short, with 15 bases between. The CDR3 sequence is 16 residues long. CDR3 sequence reads: CASSDPGLIVSYEQYF. The CDR3 bases are TGCGCCAGCAGTGATCCCGGACTCATTGTCTCCTACGAGCAGTACTTC.

The V and J genes are TRBV2 and TRBJ1-1; D is uncertain. The V gene lost 0 bases and the J gene lost 3 bases, with 11 bases spanning the gap. CDR1 and CDR2 from the germline V gene are SNHLY and FYNNEI. The CDR3 spans 15 residues. CDR3 amino acids: CASSEAPRYYTEAFF. In DNA, the CDR3 is TGTGCCAGCAGTGAAGCCCCCCGGTATTACACTGAAGCTTTCTTT.